This T cell receptor beta chain was sequenced during a study of beta chain features in type 1 diabetes (dated by TCRdb to 2016 to 2019). Background on the whole study: Patients and healthy donors did not differ in mean age, gender distribution, total cell number or subset yield. A total of under 120,000,000 sorted cells were examined across all samples, and RNA yield correlated strongly with the number of cells per subset. The study compared the TCRB repertoires of sorted circulating CD4+ T cell subsets in recently diagnosed type 1 diabetes patients with those in matched healthy donors. Whereas all 30 or so donors provided naive and central memory subsets, regulatory and stem cell-like memory subsets were isolated from just 8 patients and roughly 8 healthy donors.

All of the isolated RNA was reverse transcribed with the High Capacity cDNA Reverse Transcription Kit, so expressed TCRB transcripts were sequenced. Naive, central memory and regulatory T cell samples underwent deep immunoSEQ sequencing, averaging about 3.57 million total reads per sample. After sorted cells were lysed in RLT buffer, RNA was extracted with DNase-treated RNeasy Micro or Mini kits, with the choice depending on cell number. Each cell subset was processed separately to prevent cross-contamination, with patient and healthy donor samples processed together. The immunoSEQ multiplex PCR was used to amplify TCRB sequences from cDNA, generating 87-bp fragments that spanned the CDR3 region. The amplicons were sequenced using the Illumina HiSeq platform. The original methods were these. PCR bias was corrected computationally using synthetic template baselines, and reads within Hamming distance 2 were collapsed, with unmergeable singletons discarded. Reads were aligned to IMGT to assign V, D and J genes, CDR3 length, and insertions or deletions at six rearrangement sites. Clonotype counts were normalized to sorted cell number within each subset before computing true diversity and Gini coefficients with the tcR R package. The overlap coefficient, calculated on TCRB nucleotide sequences, was used to quantify repertoire sharing. Out-of-frame TCRB sequences from naive cells were analyzed as a proxy for the pre-selection repertoire. TCRdb took over this immuneACCESS table, retaining in-frame rearrangements with V and J assigned. Such tables are incomplete; in checked studies, under half of the missing clones stem from an unresolved V gene, and the remainder is unexplained. V, J and clone size are those of that table, while D and trimming were read from the DNA. For this sample the table gives around 500,000 clones, of which approximately 10% were detected only once. More than 0.045% of the sample is held by the ten biggest clonotypes.

A single peripheral blood draw of around 100 mL on average was collected from each donor into heparinised tubes. Using a panel that included CD45RO, CCR7, CD25, CD127, CD95 and CD27, naive, central memory, regulatory and stem cell-like memory CD4+ T cells were sorted on a BD FACSAria II. Every sorted population had a purity above 95%. PBMCs were isolated right away by Lymphoprep density gradient centrifugation and were stained directly, without culture. So that batch effects would be minimized, each experiment stained and sorted samples in pairs, pairing one healthy donor with one patient. This clone has just a few counts. Its recognized antigen is unknown. No per-base quality is available; no much larger clone lies one base away. Results the study describes overall, beyond this receptor: Because cDNA was sequenced instead of genomic DNA, activated cells with high expression could be over-represented, although the groups did not differ in activation or CD3 levels. Because small numbers of individuals were included in the HLA sub-analyses, any influence of HLA type on TCRB rearrangement was left unresolved. PCR may preferentially amplify shorter templates, but because patient and control samples were amplified and corrected together, any resulting skew would affect both groups equally. At VDJ recombination sites, patients with type 1 diabetes made fewer insertions and deleted more nucleotides, a pattern implying thymic rearrangement abnormalities. A moderate but significant shortening of TCRB CDR3 length was observed in type 1 diabetes patients in all four CD4+ subsets. Naive, central memory and regulatory TCRB repertoires appeared to be more alike among patients than among healthy donors.

V loses 4 bases, J loses 7 bases, and the germline ends lie 11 bases apart. Measured from the cysteine to the phenylalanine, the CDR3 is 13 residues long. The entry retains the CDR3 DNA only, 39 bases that are in frame from base 1. The CDR1 and CDR2 encoded by the germline V gene are SNHLY and FYNNEI. The receptor chain draws on TRBV2 and TRBJ1-5; the D gene cannot be resolved reliably. Input material: naive CD4+ T cells from blood. Read against the paper, the sample's cell subset or site label means: true naive CD4+ T cells. This TCR derives from a woman under 30 in good health. The CDR3 protein sequence reads: CASSGEVGQPQHF. Read as DNA, the sequence is TGTGCCAGCAGTGGAGAGGTTGGGCAGCCCCAGCATTTT. Reference TRBV2 and TRBJ1-5 genes cover what lies past the CDR3, so the full variable domain is EPEVTQTPSHQVTQMGQEVILRCVPISNHLYFYWYRQILGQKVEFLVSFYNNEISEKSEIFDDQFSVERPDGSNFTLKIRSTKLEDSAMYFCASSGEVGQPQHFGDGTRLSIL.